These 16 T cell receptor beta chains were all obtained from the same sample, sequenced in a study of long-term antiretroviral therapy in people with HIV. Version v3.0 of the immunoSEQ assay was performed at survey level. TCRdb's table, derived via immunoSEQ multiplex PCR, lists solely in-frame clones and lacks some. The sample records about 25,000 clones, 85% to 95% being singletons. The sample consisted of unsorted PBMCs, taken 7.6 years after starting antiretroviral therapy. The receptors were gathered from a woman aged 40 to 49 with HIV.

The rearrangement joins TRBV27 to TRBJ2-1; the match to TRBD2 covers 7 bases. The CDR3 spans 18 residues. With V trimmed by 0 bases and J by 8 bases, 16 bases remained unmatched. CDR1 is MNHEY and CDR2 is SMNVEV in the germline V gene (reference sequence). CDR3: CASSLSYGGEKSTDEQFF. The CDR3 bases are TGTGCCAGCAGTTTATCGTATGGGGGGGAAAAATCCACCGATGAGCAGTTCTTC.

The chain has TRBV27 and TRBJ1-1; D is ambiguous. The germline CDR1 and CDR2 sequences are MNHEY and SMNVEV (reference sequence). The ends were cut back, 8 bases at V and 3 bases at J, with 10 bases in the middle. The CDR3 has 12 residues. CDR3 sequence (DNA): TGTGCCAGCGGGTGGTTGGACACTGAAGCTTTCTTT. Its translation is CASGWLDTEAFF.

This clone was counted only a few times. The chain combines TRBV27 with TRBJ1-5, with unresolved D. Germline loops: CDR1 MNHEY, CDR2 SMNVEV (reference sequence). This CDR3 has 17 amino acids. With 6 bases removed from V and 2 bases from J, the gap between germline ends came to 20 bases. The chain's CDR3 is CASRPTDLGFGNQPQHF. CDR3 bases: TGTGCCAGCAGACCTACCGACTTGGGTTTCGGCAATCAGCCCCAGCATTTT.

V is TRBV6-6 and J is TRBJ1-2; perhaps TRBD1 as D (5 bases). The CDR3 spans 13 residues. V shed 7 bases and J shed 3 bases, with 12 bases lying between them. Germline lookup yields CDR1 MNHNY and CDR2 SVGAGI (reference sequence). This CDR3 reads CASTLETDYGYTF. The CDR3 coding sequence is TGTGCCAGCACCCTAGAGACAGACTATGGCTACACCTTC.

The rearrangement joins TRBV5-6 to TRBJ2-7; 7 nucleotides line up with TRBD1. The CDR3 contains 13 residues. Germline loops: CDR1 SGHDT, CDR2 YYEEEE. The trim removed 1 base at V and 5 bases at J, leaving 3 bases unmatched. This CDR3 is CASSLRGRHEQYF. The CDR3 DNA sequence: TGTGCCAGCAGCTTGAGGGGGCGTCACGAGCAGTACTTC.

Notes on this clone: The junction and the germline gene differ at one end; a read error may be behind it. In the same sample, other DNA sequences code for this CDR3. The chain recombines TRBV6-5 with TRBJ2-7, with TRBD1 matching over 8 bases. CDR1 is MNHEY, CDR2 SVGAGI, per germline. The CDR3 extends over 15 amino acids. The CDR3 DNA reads TGTGCCAGCAGCAGGGGACAGGACCCCTCCTACGAGCAGTATTTC. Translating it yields CASSRGQDPSYEQYF.

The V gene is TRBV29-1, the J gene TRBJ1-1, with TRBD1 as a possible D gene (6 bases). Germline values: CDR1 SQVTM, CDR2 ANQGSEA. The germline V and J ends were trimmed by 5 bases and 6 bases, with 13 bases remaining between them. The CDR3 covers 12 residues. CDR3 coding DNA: TGCAGCGTTTCTCGGGGGCCCGCTGAAGCTTTCTTT. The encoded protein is CSVSRGPAEAFF.

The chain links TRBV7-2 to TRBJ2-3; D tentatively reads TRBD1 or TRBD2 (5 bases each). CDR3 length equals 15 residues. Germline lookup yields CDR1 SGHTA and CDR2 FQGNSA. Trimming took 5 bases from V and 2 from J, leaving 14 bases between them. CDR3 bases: TGTGCCAGCAGCGGGGGACGGGCCCCCACAGATACGCAGTATTTT. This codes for CASSGGRAPTDTQYF. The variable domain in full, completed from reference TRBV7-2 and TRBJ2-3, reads GAGVSQSPSNKVTEKGKDVELRCDPISGHTALYWYRQSLGQGLEFLIYFQGNSAPDKSGLPSDRFSAERTGGSVSTLTIQRTQQEDSAVYLCASSGGRAPTDTQYFGPGTRLTVL.

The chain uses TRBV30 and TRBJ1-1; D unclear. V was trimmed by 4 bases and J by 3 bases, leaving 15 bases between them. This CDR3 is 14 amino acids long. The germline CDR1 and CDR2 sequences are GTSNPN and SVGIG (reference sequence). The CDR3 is CAWNHRPRDTEAFF. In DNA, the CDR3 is TGTGCCTGGAATCACAGACCTAGGGACACTGAAGCTTTCTTT.

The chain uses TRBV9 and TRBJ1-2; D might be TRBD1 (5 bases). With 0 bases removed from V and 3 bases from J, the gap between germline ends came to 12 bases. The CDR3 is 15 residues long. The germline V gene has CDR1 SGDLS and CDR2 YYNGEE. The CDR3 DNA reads TGTGCCAGCAGCGTAGGTAAGGGGAACGACTATGGCTACACCTTC. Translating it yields CASSVGKGNDYGYTF.

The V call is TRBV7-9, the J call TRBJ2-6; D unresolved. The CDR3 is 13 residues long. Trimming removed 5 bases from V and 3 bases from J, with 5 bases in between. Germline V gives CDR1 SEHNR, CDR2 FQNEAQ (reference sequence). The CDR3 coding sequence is TGTGCCAGCAGCCAGGATGGGGCCAACGTCCTGACTTTC. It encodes CASSQDGANVLTF.

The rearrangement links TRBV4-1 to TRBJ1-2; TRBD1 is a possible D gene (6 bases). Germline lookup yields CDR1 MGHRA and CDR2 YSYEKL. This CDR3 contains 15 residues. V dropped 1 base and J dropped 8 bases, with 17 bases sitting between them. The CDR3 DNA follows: TGCGCCAGCAGCCAAGTCCAGGGGCCCTGGGAGGGCTACACCTTC. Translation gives CASSQVQGPWEGYTF.

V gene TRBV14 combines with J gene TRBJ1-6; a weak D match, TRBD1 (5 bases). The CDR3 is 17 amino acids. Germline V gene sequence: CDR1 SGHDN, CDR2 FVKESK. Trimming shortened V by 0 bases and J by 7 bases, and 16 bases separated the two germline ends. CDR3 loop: CASSQDRDGAENSPLHF. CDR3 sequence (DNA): TGTGCCAGCAGCCAAGATCGAGACGGGGCGGAAAATTCACCCCTCCACTTT.

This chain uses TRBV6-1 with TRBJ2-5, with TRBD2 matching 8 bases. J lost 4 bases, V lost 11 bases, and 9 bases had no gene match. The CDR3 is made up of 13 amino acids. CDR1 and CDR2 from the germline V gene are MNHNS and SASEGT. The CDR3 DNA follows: TGTGCCGCCCAGCTAGCGGGTGGAGAGACCCAGTACTTC. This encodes CAAQLAGGETQYF.

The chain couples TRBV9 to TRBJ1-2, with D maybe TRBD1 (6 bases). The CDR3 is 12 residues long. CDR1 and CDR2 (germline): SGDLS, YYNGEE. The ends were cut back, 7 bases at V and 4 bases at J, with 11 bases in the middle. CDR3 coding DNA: TGTGCCAGCGGGGGCGGCTCCTATGGCTACACCTTC. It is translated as CASGGGSYGYTF. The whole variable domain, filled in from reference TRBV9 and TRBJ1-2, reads DSGVTQTPKHLITATGQRVTLRCSPRSGDLSVYWYQQSLDQGLQFLIQYYNGEERAKGNILERFSAQQFPDLHSELNLSSLELGDSALYFCASGGGSYGYTFGSGTRLTVV.

CDR3 DNA sequence: TGTGCCAGCAGCGCCACTCCTGGAGGCACAGATACGCAGTATTTT. Its translation is CASSATPGGTDTQYF. The chain links TRBV9 to TRBJ2-3; D is uncertain. Between the trimmed V and J ends, which lost 3 bases and 1 base, there was a span of 12 bases. CDR1 and CDR2 from the germline V gene are SGDLS and YYNGEE. The CDR3 sequence is 15 residues long.